The source of this TCR beta chain is a study of T-cell reconstitution after alpha-beta-depleted transplantation in children. This clonotype occurred many times. CDR3 length: 13 amino acids. V lost 4 bases, J lost 3 bases, and 11 bases lay in between. In germline, CDR1 is SGDLS, CDR2 YYNGEE. A library of TCRbeta sequences, prepared with unique molecular identifiers, was generated. TCRdb independently ran MiXCR on the PCR reads; one entry per CDR3 protein. The sample has nearly 550,000 distinct CDR3 sequences, about 16% seen once. This receptor was obtained from a human donor who donated a stem cell graft to a child with acute lymphoblastic leukemia. The chain joins TRBV9 to TRBJ2-7; no reliable D call. Material: PBMCs from the stem cell graft donor, obtained from the stem cell graft. CDR3 protein: CASSPDRVYEQYF. The CDR3 DNA sequence: TGTGCCAGCAGCCCGGACCGGGTCTACGAGCAGTACTTC.